The clone carrying this TCR beta chain showed up just a few times. Its antigen is as yet unknown. The V gene end was trimmed by 1 base and the J gene end by 1 base; junction bases not matched to a gene: 9. From germline, CDR1 is SGHNT and CDR2 YENEEA. The CDR3 runs 17 residues. Sampling consisted of one heparinised blood draw per donor, averaging around 110 mL. The sample belongs to a study of beta chain features in type 1 diabetes. The whole isolated RNA underwent reverse transcription, so sequencing captured expressed TCRB transcripts. The average read count of naive, central memory and regulatory T cell samples was approximately 3.5 million. TCRdb's copy holds only in-frame clones and misses some; the assay was immunoSEQ multiplex PCR. This sample has about 180,000 clones, with approximately 13% found just once. Notes on the study in general: HLA effects on TCRB rearrangement stayed unresolved here.

The V gene is TRBV11-3, the J gene TRBJ2-7; the match to TRBD2 covers 8 bases. This TCR came from a woman between 18 and 30 years old in good health. Sequenced sample: central memory CD4+ T cells from blood. As DNA, the CDR3 is TGTGCCAGCAGCTTAGGAGTGGGACTAGTCGGGTCCTACGAGCAGTACTTC. Encoded protein: CASSLGVGLVGSYEQYF. The full variable domain, with the rest looked up from reference TRBV11-3 and TRBJ2-7, is EAGVVQSPRYKIIEKKQPVAFWCNPISGHNTLYWYLQNLGQGPELLIRYENEEAVDDSQLPKDRFSAERLKGVDSTLKIQPAELGDSAVYLCASSLGVGLVGSYEQYFGPGTRLTVT.